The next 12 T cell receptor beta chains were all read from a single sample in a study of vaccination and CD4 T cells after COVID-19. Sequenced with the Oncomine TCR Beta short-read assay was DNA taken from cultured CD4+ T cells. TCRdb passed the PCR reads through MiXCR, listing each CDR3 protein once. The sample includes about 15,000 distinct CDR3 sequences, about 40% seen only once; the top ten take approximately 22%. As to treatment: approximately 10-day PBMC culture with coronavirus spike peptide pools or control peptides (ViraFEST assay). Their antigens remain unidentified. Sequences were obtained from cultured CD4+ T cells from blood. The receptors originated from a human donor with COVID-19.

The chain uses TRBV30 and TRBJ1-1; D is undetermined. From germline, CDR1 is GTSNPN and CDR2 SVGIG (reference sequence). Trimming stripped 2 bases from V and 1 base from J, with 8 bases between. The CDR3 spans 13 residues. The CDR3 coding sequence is TGTGCCTGGAGTCTGACGCAGAACACTGAAGCTTTCTTT. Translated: CAWSLTQNTEAFF.

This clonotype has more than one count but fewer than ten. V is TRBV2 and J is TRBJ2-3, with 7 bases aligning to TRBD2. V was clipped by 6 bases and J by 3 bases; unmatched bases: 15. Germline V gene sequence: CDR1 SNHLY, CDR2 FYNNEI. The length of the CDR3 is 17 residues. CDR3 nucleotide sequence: TGTGCCAGCAGAGCTTCGGCCGGGGCGGGGGTGACAGATACGCAGTATTTT. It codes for CASRASAGAGVTDTQYF.

CDR3 bases: TGTGCCAGTAGTTTGGGGGAAACCTATGGCTACACCTTC. It is translated as CASSLGETYGYTF. This chain uses TRBV19 with TRBJ1-2, with a tentative D call TRBD1 (5 bases). Per germline, CDR1 LNHDA and CDR2 SQIVND (reference sequence). CDR3 length: 13 amino acids. Trimming cost V 5 bases and J 4 bases, with 11 bases left between them.

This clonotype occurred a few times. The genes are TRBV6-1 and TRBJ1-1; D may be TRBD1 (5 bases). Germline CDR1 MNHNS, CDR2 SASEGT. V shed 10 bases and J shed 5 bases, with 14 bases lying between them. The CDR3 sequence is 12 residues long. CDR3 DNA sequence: TGTGCCACCCTACGAGGGGTGACTGAAGCTTTCTTT. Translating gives CATLRGVTEAFF.

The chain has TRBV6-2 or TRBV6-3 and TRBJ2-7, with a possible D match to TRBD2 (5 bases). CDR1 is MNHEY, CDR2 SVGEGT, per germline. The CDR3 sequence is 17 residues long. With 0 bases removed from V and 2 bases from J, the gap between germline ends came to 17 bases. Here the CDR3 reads CASSYSGFTTKAYEQYF. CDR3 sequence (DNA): TGTGCCAGCAGTTACTCCGGGTTTACGACTAAAGCCTACGAGCAGTACTTC.

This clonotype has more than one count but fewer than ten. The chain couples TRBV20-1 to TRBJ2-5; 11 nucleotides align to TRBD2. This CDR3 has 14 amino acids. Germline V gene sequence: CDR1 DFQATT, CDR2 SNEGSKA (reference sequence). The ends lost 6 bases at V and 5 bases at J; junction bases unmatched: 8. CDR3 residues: CSANSGGALETQYF. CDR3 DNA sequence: TGCAGTGCGAATAGCGGGGGGGCCCTCGAGACCCAGTACTTC.

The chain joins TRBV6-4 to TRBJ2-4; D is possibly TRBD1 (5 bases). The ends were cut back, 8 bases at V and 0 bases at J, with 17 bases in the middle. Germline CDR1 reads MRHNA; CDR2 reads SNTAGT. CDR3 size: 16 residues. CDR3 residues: CASPTRTSLAKNIQYF. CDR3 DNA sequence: TGTGCCAGCCCTACGAGGACATCTTTAGCCAAAAACATTCAGTACTTC.

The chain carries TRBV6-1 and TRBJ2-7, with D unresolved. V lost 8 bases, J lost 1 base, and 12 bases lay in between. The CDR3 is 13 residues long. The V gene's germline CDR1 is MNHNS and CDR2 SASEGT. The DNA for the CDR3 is TGTGCCAGCTCCTTGGGCGGATCCTACGAGCAGTACTTC. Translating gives CASSLGGSYEQYF.

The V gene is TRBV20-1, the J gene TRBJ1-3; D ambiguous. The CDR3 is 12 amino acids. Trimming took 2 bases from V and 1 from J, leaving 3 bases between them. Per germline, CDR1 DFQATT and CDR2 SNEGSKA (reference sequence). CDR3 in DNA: TGCAGTGCTAGATGGTCTGGAAACACCATATATTTT. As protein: CSARWSGNTIYF.

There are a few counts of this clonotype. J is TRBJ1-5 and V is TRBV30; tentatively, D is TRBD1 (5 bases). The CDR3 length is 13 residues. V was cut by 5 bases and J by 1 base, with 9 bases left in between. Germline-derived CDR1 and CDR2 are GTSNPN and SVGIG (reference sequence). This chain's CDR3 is CAWGGGSNQPQHF. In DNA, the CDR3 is TGTGCCTGGGGGGGTGGGAGCAATCAGCCCCAGCATTTT.

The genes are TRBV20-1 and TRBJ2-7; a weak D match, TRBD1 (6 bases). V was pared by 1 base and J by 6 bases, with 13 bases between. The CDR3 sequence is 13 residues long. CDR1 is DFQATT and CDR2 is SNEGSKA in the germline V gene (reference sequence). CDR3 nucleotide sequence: TGCAGTGCTAGAGGGGACACCCTTAGCGAGCAGTACTTC. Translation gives CSARGDTLSEQYF.

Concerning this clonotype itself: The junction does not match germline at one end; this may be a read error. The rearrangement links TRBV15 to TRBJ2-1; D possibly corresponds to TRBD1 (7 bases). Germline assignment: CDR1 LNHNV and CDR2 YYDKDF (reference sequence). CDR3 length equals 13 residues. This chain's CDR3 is CATSGHPGGSKVF. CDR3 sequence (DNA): TGTGCCACCAGCGGACACCCAGGGGGGAGTAAGGTCTTC.